A single sample gave rise to the 32 T cell receptor beta chains below, sequenced in a study of molecular identifiers for immune sequencing clone quantification. TCRdb re-called the PCR reads through MiXCR, storing one row per CDR3 protein. The sample records approximately 670,000 distinct CDR3 sequences, approximately 20% being singletons. Sample: naive CD8+ T cells from blood, with Jurkat cell RNA spiked in. Subset meaning: FACS-sorted CD8+CD4-CCR7+CD45RA+ naive T cells. The receptor source for this set is a human donor in good health. Some libraries in this study had Jurkat cell RNA spiked in.

This clonotype showed up many times. The chain recombines TRBV12-3 or TRBV12-4 with TRBJ1-5; a possible D gene is TRBD1 (6 bases). The CDR3 covers 15 residues. V was clipped by 3 bases and J by 0 bases, with 9 bases between them. The CDR3 is CASSFSRGSNQPQHF. The CDR3, as DNA: TGTGCCAGCAGTTTCAGCAGGGGTAGCAATCAGCCCCAGCATTTT.

At least ten counts were recorded for this clonotype. The chain links TRBV11-3 to TRBJ2-1, with 8 nucleotides matching TRBD2. The CDR3 loop spans 21 amino acids. CDR1 is SGHNT, CDR2 YENEEA, per germline. V trimming: 4 bases; J trimming: 4 bases; junction bases outside the gene matches: 24. CDR3 amino acids: CASSSPHAGGTKPPAYNEQFF. CDR3 DNA sequence: TGTGCCAGCAGCTCACCCCACGCGGGAGGTACGAAACCGCCTGCTTACAATGAGCAGTTCTTC.

This clonotype occurred many times. The chain links TRBV4-1 to TRBJ1-3; no definite D call. The CDR3 runs 15 residues. Trimming pared 7 bases from V and 2 bases from J, leaving 15 bases between. Per the germline V gene, CDR1 is MGHRA and CDR2 is YSYEKL. Here the CDR3 reads CASKELDRPGNTIYF. The CDR3 bases are TGCGCCAGCAAAGAATTGGATCGACCTGGAAACACCATATATTTT.

This clonotype showed up just a few times. An end of the junction differs from the germline gene, which may be a read error. The CDR3 DNA sequence: TGTGCCCGCAGCCGCAGGGACACCCAGTACTTT. This codes for CARSRRDTQYF. The J gene is TRBJ2-5, the V gene TRBV7-3, with D possibly TRBD1 on 6 matching bases. The CDR3 runs 11 residues. The V gene's germline CDR1 is SGHTA and CDR2 FQGTGA.

This clonotype appeared a few times. The chain employs TRBV5-6 and TRBJ2-2, with D perhaps assigned TRBD1 or TRBD2 (5 bases each). The CDR3 sequence is 14 residues long. Germline V gene lookup returns CDR1 SGHDT and CDR2 YYEEEE. Trimming cost V 8 bases and J 3 bases, with 14 bases left between them. CDR3 DNA sequence: TGTGCCAGTTTCCAGGGAGCGCACACCGGGGAGCTGTTTTTT. Translation: CASFQGAHTGELFF.

This clonotype has only a few counts. The chain uses TRBV7-9 and TRBJ1-1; possible D gene TRBD1, 5 bases. V was clipped by 4 bases and J by 10 bases, with 19 bases between them. This CDR3 region has 14 residues. Germline CDR1 SEHNR, CDR2 FQNEAQ (reference sequence). CDR3 DNA: TGTGCCAGCAGCTCCCGGGACTCCCCTGCATCAGCTTTCTTT. Translation: CASSSRDSPASAFF.

In this sample, this clonotype turned up many times. This chain joins TRBV4-2 and TRBJ1-5, with a possible D match to TRBD1 (6 bases). The CDR3 totals 15 residues. The germline V and J ends were trimmed by 2 bases and 5 bases, with 13 bases remaining between them. The germline V gene has CDR1 LGHNA and CDR2 YNFKEQ. The CDR3 DNA follows: TGTGCCAGCAGCCAACCAACAGGGACGGATCAGCCCCAGCATTTT. Translating it yields CASSQPTGTDQPQHF.

This clonotype came up a few times. The chain has TRBV2 and TRBJ2-3; a possible D gene is TRBD1 (5 bases). Germline CDR1 SNHLY, CDR2 FYNNEI. Trimming shortened V by 4 bases and J by 2 bases, and 13 bases separated the two germline ends. The CDR3 covers 15 residues. The CDR3 nucleotides read TGTGCCAGCAGTGCCTCGACAGATTACACAGATACGCAGTATTTT. Encoded protein: CASSASTDYTDTQYF.

This clonotype was seen a handful of times. This is likely a read error, given that the CDR3 carries no conserved phenylalanine or tryptophan at its end. The chain couples TRBV6-5 to TRBJ2-7; 8 nucleotides align to TRBD2. V gave up 6 bases and J gave up 3 bases; unmatched junction bases: 10. The CDR3 is 15 residues long. Per germline, CDR1 MNHEY and CDR2 SVGAGI. The CDR3 bases are TGTGCCAGCAGCCACGGGGGGGGGGGCCACTACGAGCAGTACCTC. Translating gives CASSHGGGGHYEQYL.

This clonotype was counted ten times or more. The chain carries TRBV27 and TRBJ2-7, with 9 bases lining up with TRBD1. From germline, CDR1 is MNHEY and CDR2 SMNVEV (reference sequence). CDR3 length: 14 amino acids. The trim removed 4 bases at V and 2 bases at J, leaving 3 bases unmatched. CDR3 in DNA: TGTGCCAGCAGTTATCGACAGGGGGCCTACGAGCAGTACTTC. Its translation: CASSYRQGAYEQYF.

This clonotype was picked up many times. This chain joins TRBV6-2 or TRBV6-3 and TRBJ2-7, with a possible D match to TRBD2 (6 bases). CDR1 MNHEY and CDR2 SVGEGT come from the germline V gene. Trimming removed 0 bases at V and 0 bases at J, with 15 bases between. The CDR3 consists of 17 residues. The CDR3 nucleotides read TGTGCCAGCAGTTACTCGAATCCCGGGGGTTCCTCCTACGAGCAGTACTTC. It specifies CASSYSNPGGSSYEQYF.

There are many counts of this clonotype. The chain carries TRBV29-1 and TRBJ1-1; D is uncertain. CDR1 is SQVTM and CDR2 is ANQGSEA in the germline V gene. V was cut by 4 bases and J by 0 bases, with 12 bases left in between. The CDR3 extends over 14 amino acids. The chain's CDR3 is CSVVRRSLNTEAFF. The CDR3 nucleotides read TGCAGCGTTGTAAGACGGTCTTTGAACACTGAAGCTTTCTTT.

About this clonotype: This clone may be a read error of a much larger clone one base away. The rearrangement joins TRBV4-3 to TRBJ2-1; D unclear. The CDR3 runs 16 residues. The ends were cut back, 0 bases at V and 0 bases at J, with 9 bases in the middle. Looked up from germline, CDR1 is LGHNA and CDR2 is YSLEER. The CDR3 sequence: CASSQDLGDSYNEQFF. The CDR3 region has the DNA TGCGCCAGCAGCCAAGATCTGGGCGACTCCTACAATGAGCAGTTCTTC.

This clonotype was detected ten times or more. The rearrangement uses TRBV5-5 and TRBJ2-3, with unresolved D. V lost 2 bases, J lost 1 base, and 8 bases lay in between. In germline, CDR1 is SGHKS, CDR2 YYEKEE (reference sequence). This CDR3 has 14 residues. The CDR3 reads CASSLKPGTDTQYF. CDR3 coding DNA: TGTGCCAGCAGCTTAAAACCGGGCACAGATACGCAGTATTTT.

This clonotype was recorded at least ten times. The CDR3 nucleotides are TGTGCCAGCAGCTTGTGGACAGACCAAGAGACCCAGTACTTC. It specifies CASSLWTDQETQYF. The rearrangement joins TRBV5-4 to TRBJ2-5, with a possible D match to TRBD1 (6 bases). Trimming removed 1 base from V and 0 bases from J, with 7 bases in between. The CDR3 is 14 residues long. Germline V gives CDR1 SGHNT, CDR2 YYREEE (reference sequence).

The chain couples TRBV9 to TRBJ2-1; 8 nucleotides align to TRBD2. Germline CDR1 is SGDLS and CDR2 is YYNGEE. The CDR3 contains 17 residues. V dropped 0 bases and J dropped 1; count of bases not matched to a gene: 6. CDR3 loop: CASSVATSSGSYNEQFF. The CDR3 DNA sequence: TGTGCCAGCAGCGTAGCTACTTCTAGCGGGTCCTACAATGAGCAGTTCTTC.

This clonotype was picked up many times. This chain joins TRBV12-5 and TRBJ2-5, with a possible D match to TRBD1 (6 bases). The ends were cut back, 7 bases at V and 4 bases at J, with 22 bases in the middle. The CDR3 totals 16 residues. Germline V gene lookup returns CDR1 LGHNT and CDR2 FRNRAP. As DNA, the CDR3 is TGTGCTAGTGCTGATTTTGGGACACGGAGTGGAGAGACCCAGTACTTC. Its translation: CASADFGTRSGETQYF.

Comment on this clonotype: Possible read error: a much larger clone is one base away. The chain links TRBV7-3 to TRBJ2-7; 8 bases are a match to TRBD1. The ends lost 5 bases at V and 6 bases at J; junction bases unmatched: 12. Germline lookup yields CDR1 SGHTA and CDR2 FQGTGA. CDR3 length equals 15 residues. Written as DNA, the CDR3 is TGTGCCAGCAGCCCCGTGGTGACAGGGGACAGCGAGCAGTACTTC. Protein product: CASSPVVTGDSEQYF.

This clonotype was picked up many times. V usage is TRBV20-1 and J usage is TRBJ1-5; TRBD1 matches 7 bases. This CDR3 is 17 amino acids long. In germline, CDR1 is DFQATT, CDR2 SNEGSKA (reference sequence). The V segment lost 0 bases and the J segment 9 bases; nucleotides outside the gene matches: 17. CDR3 amino acids: CSARDPPGQAPGRPQHF. In nucleotides, the CDR3 is TGCAGTGCTAGAGACCCACCAGGACAGGCCCCAGGAAGGCCCCAGCATTTT.

This clonotype was seen ten or more times. The rearrangement uses TRBV30 and TRBJ2-7, with D possibly matching TRBD1 (6 bases). The CDR3 contains 12 residues. Germline V gives CDR1 GTSNPN, CDR2 SVGIG (reference sequence). V lost 5 bases, J lost 2 bases, and 10 bases lay in between. The CDR3 DNA reads as TGTGCCTGGGGCAGGGGCGCCTACGAGCAGTACTTC. This encodes CAWGRGAYEQYF.

In its sample, this clonotype was seen many times. The V gene is TRBV7-2, the J gene TRBJ2-2; D might be TRBD1 (5 bases). V dropped 3 bases and J dropped 1 base, with 9 bases sitting between them. CDR1 is SGHTA and CDR2 is FQGNSA in the germline V gene. The CDR3 totals 15 residues. The CDR3 bases are TGTGCCAGCAGCTTCCACAGGCTGAACACCGGGGAGCTGTTTTTT. Translation: CASSFHRLNTGELFF.

A few counts support this clonotype. The chain joins TRBV4-3 to TRBJ2-7; D is unclear. CDR1 LGHNA and CDR2 YSLEER come from the germline V gene. The CDR3 has 15 residues. Trimming shortened V by 0 bases and J by 6 bases, and 15 bases separated the two germline ends. CDR3 nucleotide sequence: TGCGCCAGCAGCCAAGACCGGCTAGACGTCAGCGAGCAGTACTTC. Its translation: CASSQDRLDVSEQYF.

This clonotype was detected only a few times. The chain couples TRBV21-1 to TRBJ2-1; the table's TRBD2 call for D was not verified on the DNA. TRBV21-1 is annotated as a pseudogene. This CDR3 has 17 residues. The CDR3 DNA is TGTGCCAGCAGCAAAATGGGGACTAGCGGGAGGGGGGATGAGCAGTTCTTC. This gives the protein CASSKMGTSGRGDEQFF.

This clonotype has a count of ten or more. The V and J genes are TRBV4-3 and TRBJ1-6; D is undetermined. CDR3 length: 14 residues. Germline V CDR1 and CDR2: LGHNA, YSLEER. Deletions cut 0 bases from V and 14 bases from J, with 14 bases between. The CDR3 reads CASSQDGLVGTLHF. The CDR3 DNA sequence: TGCGCCAGCAGCCAAGATGGGTTGGTAGGAACCCTCCACTTT.

This clonotype came up many times. The chain is built from TRBV20-1 and TRBJ2-3, with 7 bases matching TRBD2. CDR3 length: 13 amino acids. The germline V gene has CDR1 DFQATT and CDR2 SNEGSKA (reference sequence). In nucleotides, the CDR3 is TGCAGCAGTGCTAGTGTTTGGGGGGGTACGCAGTATTTT. Its protein product is CSSASVWGGTQYF.

This clonotype came up a few times. V is TRBV20-1 and J is TRBJ2-1, with 12 bases identical to TRBD1. The germline V gene encodes CDR1 DFQATT and CDR2 SNEGSKA (reference sequence). CDR3 length: 13 amino acids. Trimming cost V 7 bases and J 9 bases; bases outside gene matches: 7. The CDR3 spells CSGSGTGGFEQFF. CDR3 DNA sequence: TGCAGTGGGTCCGGGACAGGGGGCTTTGAGCAGTTCTTC.

This clonotype was observed a few times. The chain joins TRBV6-2 or TRBV6-3 to TRBJ1-5; TRBD1 might be the D (5 bases). Germline assignment: CDR1 MNHEY and CDR2 SVGEGT. With 6 bases removed from V and 4 bases from J, the gap between germline ends came to 22 bases. This CDR3 region has 17 residues. CDR3: CASRLQGAQAVNQPQHF. CDR3 DNA: TGTGCCAGCAGACTCCAGGGAGCCCAAGCAGTTAATCAGCCCCAGCATTTT.

The chain uses TRBV19 and TRBJ2-3, with unresolved D. The germline V gene has CDR1 LNHDA and CDR2 SQIVND (reference sequence). This CDR3 region has 14 residues. V gave up 3 bases and J gave up 4 bases, with 11 bases separating them. CDR3 sequence: CASSMMGSSDTQYF. The CDR3 DNA is TGTGCCAGTAGTATGATGGGCAGCTCAGATACGCAGTATTTT.

This clonotype was observed many times. Here the CDR3 DNA reads TGTGCCACCAGTGAAGCAACAGGGGGCGCCGACTATGGCTACACCTTC. It yields the protein CATSEATGGADYGYTF. V is TRBV24-1 and J is TRBJ1-2; TRBD1 aligns across 9 bases. Looked up from germline, CDR1 is KGHDR and CDR2 is SFDVKD. The CDR3 has 16 amino acids. The J segment lost 3 bases and the V segment lost 4 bases, leaving 8 bases of the junction unmatched.

This clonotype was detected ten times or more. The chain recombines TRBV28 with TRBJ2-7; possible D gene TRBD1, 6 bases. Germline CDR1 reads MDHEN; CDR2 reads SYDVKM. Trimming pared 6 bases from V and 2 bases from J, leaving 11 bases between. This CDR3 has 13 amino acids. The CDR3 nucleotides read TGTGCCAGCAGAACCGGGACAACCTACGAGCAGTACTTC. It encodes CASRTGTTYEQYF.

This clonotype showed up many times. The V gene is TRBV6-2 or TRBV6-3, the J gene TRBJ1-1; TRBD1 aligns across 9 bases. V trimming: 7 bases; J trimming: 0 bases; junction bases outside the gene matches: 15. The length of the CDR3 is 18 residues. Germline CDR1 MNHEY, CDR2 SVGEGT. The chain's CDR3 is CASTLRRDRVPLNTEAFF. The CDR3 DNA reads TGTGCCAGCACCTTACGCCGGGACAGGGTTCCGCTGAACACTGAAGCTTTCTTT.

This clonotype was counted at least ten times. The chain recombines TRBV7-9 with TRBJ1-1; D unclear. V dropped 10 bases and J dropped 6 bases, with 12 bases sitting between them. CDR3 length: 11 residues. The germline CDR1 and CDR2 sequences are SEHNR and FQNEAQ (reference sequence). CDR3 nucleotide sequence: TGTGCCACCAAGTGGGTACCTGAAGCTTTCTTT. It specifies CATKWVPEAFF.